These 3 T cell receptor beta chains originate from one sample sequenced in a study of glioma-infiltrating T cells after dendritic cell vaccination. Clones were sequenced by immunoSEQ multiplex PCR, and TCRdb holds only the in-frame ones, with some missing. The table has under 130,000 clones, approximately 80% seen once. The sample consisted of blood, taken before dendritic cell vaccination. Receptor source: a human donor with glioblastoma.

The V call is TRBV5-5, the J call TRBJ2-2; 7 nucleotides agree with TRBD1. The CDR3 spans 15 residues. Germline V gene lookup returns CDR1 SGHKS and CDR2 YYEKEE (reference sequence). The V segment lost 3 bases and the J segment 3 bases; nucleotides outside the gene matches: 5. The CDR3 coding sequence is TGTGCCAGCAGCTGGAATACAGGGGACACCGGGGAGCTGTTTTTT. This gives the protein CASSWNTGDTGELFF.

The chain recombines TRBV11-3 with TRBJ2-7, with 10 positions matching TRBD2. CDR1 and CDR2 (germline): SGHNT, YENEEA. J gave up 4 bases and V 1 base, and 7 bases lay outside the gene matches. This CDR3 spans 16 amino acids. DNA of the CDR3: TGTGCCAGCAGCTTAGGAAGCGGGGGGGCCGGGTACGAGCAGTACTTC. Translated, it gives CASSLGSGGAGYEQYF.

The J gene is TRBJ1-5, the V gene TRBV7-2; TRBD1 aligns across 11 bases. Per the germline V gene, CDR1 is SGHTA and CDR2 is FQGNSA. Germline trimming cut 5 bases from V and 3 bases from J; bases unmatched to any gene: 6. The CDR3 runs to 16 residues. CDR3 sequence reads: CASSQRTGGFNQPQHF. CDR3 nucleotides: TGTGCCAGCAGCCAGCGGACAGGGGGCTTCAATCAGCCCCAGCATTTT.